Presented here are 20 T cell receptor beta chains from one specimen sequenced in a study of control samples from healthy donors and cancer patients. Sequencing used immunoSEQ multiplex PCR; TCRdb keeps in-frame clones, though not all of them. The sample lists 88,000 or so clones; just under 95% were seen once. The source material was blood. These receptors were taken from a young woman in good health.

In its sample, this clone was seen once. CDR3 in DNA: TGTGCCAGCTCACCGACAGGGATGGGAGAGACCCAGTACTTC. It specifies CASSPTGMGETQYF. The gene calls are TRBV18 and TRBJ2-5; 7 positions agree with TRBD1. The V and J ends lost 3 bases and 4 bases, in that order; junction bases with no gene match: 5. Germline-derived CDR1 and CDR2 are KGHSH and LQKENI. This CDR3 spans 14 amino acids.

The chain uses TRBV27 and TRBJ2-5; 9 nucleotides match TRBD2. The junction had 4 bases not matched to a gene; V was cut back by 3 bases and J by 2 bases. CDR3 length: 15 residues. The germline V gene encodes CDR1 MNHEY and CDR2 SMNVEV (reference sequence). The DNA of the CDR3 is TGTGCCAGCAGTTTTAGCGGGAGAGAACAAGAGACCCAGTACTTC. This codes for CASSFSGREQETQYF.

The V call is TRBV7-9, the J call TRBJ1-4, with 7 bases that match TRBD1. Per germline, CDR1 SEHNR and CDR2 FQNEAQ (reference sequence). There are 16 residues in the CDR3. V shed 1 base and J 5 bases; nucleotides not matched to a gene: 7. CDR3 in DNA: TGTGCCAGCAGCTTAGGTAACGGACAGGCAAATGAAAAACTGTTTTTT. As protein: CASSLGNGQANEKLFF. The full variable domain, its missing parts supplied by reference TRBV7-9 and TRBJ1-4, is DTGVSQNPRHKITKRGQNVTFRCDPISEHNRLYWYRQTLGQGPEFLTYFQNEAQLEKSRLLSDRFSAERPKGSFSTLEIQRTEQGDSAMYLCASSLGNGQANEKLFFGSGTQLSVL.

J is TRBJ2-2 and V is TRBV5-1, with TRBD1 matching 7 bases. Unmatched junction bases numbered 7, after V lost 8 bases and J lost 3 bases. Germline CDR1 SGHRS, CDR2 YFSETQ. This CDR3 region has 14 residues. CDR3 protein: CASRQGRYTGELFF. CDR3 sequence (DNA): TGCGCCAGTAGACAGGGCAGGTACACCGGGGAGCTGTTTTTT.

The genes are TRBV28 and TRBJ2-1, with D perhaps TRBD2 (6 bases). Germline-derived CDR1 and CDR2 are MDHEN and SYDVKM. The CDR3 consists of 15 residues. The V end was cut by 3 bases, the J end by 4 bases, with 13 bases between. CDR3 loop: CASSFPPGVYNEQFF. In DNA form, the CDR3 reads TGTGCCAGCAGTTTCCCCCCGGGGGTTTACAATGAGCAGTTCTTC.

The chain combines TRBV7-2 with TRBJ2-3; weak D call: TRBD2 (5 bases). Deletions cut 5 bases from V and 6 bases from J, with 21 bases between. The length of the CDR3 is 16 residues. Germline-derived CDR1 and CDR2 are SGHTA and FQGNSA. This chain's CDR3 is CASSLVPGSLRDTQYF. The DNA of the CDR3 is TGTGCCAGCAGCCTCGTTCCGGGATCCCTGCGGGATACGCAGTATTTT.

This clone was detected only once. The chain employs TRBV20-1 and TRBJ2-6; D ambiguous. CDR3 length: 13 amino acids. V was cut by 3 bases and J by 2 bases, with 5 bases left in between. Germline CDR1 and CDR2: DFQATT and SNEGSKA (reference sequence). The CDR3 is CSASQTGANVLTF. DNA for the CDR3: TGCAGTGCTAGTCAAACTGGGGCCAACGTCCTGACTTTC.

The rearrangement joins TRBV5-1 to TRBJ1-1, with no clear D. The length of the CDR3 is 13 residues. V shed 4 bases and J shed 2 bases, with 9 bases lying between them. Germline V gene sequence: CDR1 SGHRS, CDR2 YFSETQ. This CDR3 is CASSQVGNTEAFF. In DNA form, the CDR3 reads TGCGCCAGCAGCCAGGTGGGAAACACTGAAGCTTTCTTT. The full variable domain, in which reference TRBV5-1 and TRBJ1-1 provide the parts outside the CDR3, is KAGVTQTPRYLIKTRGQQVTLSCSPISGHRSVSWYQQTPGQGLQFLFEYFSETQRNKGNFPGRFSGRQFSNSRSEMNVSTLELGDSALYLCASSQVGNTEAFFGQGTRLTVV.

This chain uses TRBV29-1 with TRBJ2-5, with D possibly matching TRBD2 (5 bases). V shed 6 bases and J shed 0 bases, with 14 bases lying between them. In germline, CDR1 is SQVTM, CDR2 ANQGSEA. The CDR3 is 14 amino acids. CDR3 in DNA: TGCAGCGTAAGGACGGTCGGGAACCAAGAGACCCAGTACTTC. It encodes CSVRTVGNQETQYF.

A word on this clone: This CDR3 is also generated by other DNA sequences in the sample. The chain combines TRBV18 with TRBJ2-6; D call uncertain. Trimming removed 1 base from V and 0 bases from J, with 4 bases in between. The CDR3 is 15 amino acids. The V gene's germline CDR1 is KGHSH and CDR2 LQKENI. CDR3 sequence: CASSPQGSGANVLTF. The DNA for the CDR3 is TGTGCCAGCTCACCACAGGGCTCTGGGGCCAACGTCCTGACTTTC. The full variable domain, with the rest looked up from reference TRBV18 and TRBJ2-6, is NAGVMQNPRHLVRRRGQEARLRCSPMKGHSHVYWYRQLPEEGLKFMVYLQKENIIDESGMPKERFSAEFPKEGPSILRIQQVVRGDSAAYFCASSPQGSGANVLTFGAGSRLTVL.

The gene calls are TRBV5-1 and TRBJ1-6; D not certain. Germline V CDR1 and CDR2: SGHRS, YFSETQ. This CDR3 comprises 15 residues. Deletions cut 0 bases from V and 8 bases from J, with 12 bases between. The CDR3 is CASSLEPGEHSPLHF. The CDR3 DNA follows: TGCGCCAGCAGCTTGGAGCCCGGGGAACATTCACCCCTCCACTTT.

The V and J genes are TRBV7-9 and TRBJ1-6; D is unclear. Germline assignment: CDR1 SEHNR and CDR2 FQNEAQ (reference sequence). Trimming stripped 1 base from V and 14 bases from J, with 9 bases between. This CDR3 contains 12 residues. The CDR3 loop reads CASSLGAGTLHF. CDR3 DNA: TGTGCCAGCAGCTTAGGGGCGGGTACCCTCCACTTT.

The V and J genes are TRBV5-1 and TRBJ1-1, with TRBD1 as a possible D gene (6 bases). Germline V CDR1 and CDR2: SGHRS, YFSETQ. Trimming took 0 bases from V and 11 from J, leaving 11 bases between them. CDR3 size: 12 residues. CDR3 nucleotide sequence: TGCGCCAGCAGCTTGGAGGGGGATGGGGCTTTCTTT. This codes for CASSLEGDGAFF.

J is TRBJ2-1 and V is TRBV11-2; D may correspond to TRBD1 or TRBD2 (5 bases each). V lost 7 bases, J lost 7 bases, and 8 bases lay in between. The CDR3 is made up of 11 amino acids. Per germline, CDR1 SGHAT and CDR2 FQNNGV. The CDR3 reads CASTWGNEQFF. In DNA form, the CDR3 reads TGTGCCAGCACTTGGGGGAATGAGCAGTTCTTC.

V gene TRBV3-1 (or the pseudogene TRBV3-2) combines with J gene TRBJ1-4; 9 positions match TRBD1. CDR3 length equals 18 residues. Trimming cost V 4 bases and J 2 bases; bases outside gene matches: 11. Germline V gene data show CDR1 as LGHDT and CDR2 as YNNKEL (reference sequence). CDR3 sequence (DNA): TGTGCCAGCAGCCCAAGAAGACAGGGGGGCCTGACTAATGAAAAACTGTTTTTT. Encoded protein: CASSPRRQGGLTNEKLFF.

The chain employs TRBV12-5 and TRBJ1-6, with D unresolved. CDR3 length: 18 residues. Trimming removed 2 bases from V and 4 bases from J, with 18 bases in between. Germline assignment: CDR1 LGHNT and CDR2 FRNRAP. The CDR3 nucleotides read TGTGCTAGTGGTTTGTATCCCCAGCGGGTAAGTTATAATTCACCCCTCCACTTT. Amino acid sequence: CASGLYPQRVSYNSPLHF.

CDR3 bases: TGTGCCAGCAGAAGAACCTTGGGGGGTCACACTGAAGCTTTCTTT. Encoded protein: CASRRTLGGHTEAFF. This sequence joins TRBV25-1 and TRBJ1-1, with a possible D match to TRBD1 (5 bases). CDR1 and CDR2 (germline): MGHDK, SYGVNS. V was clipped by 6 bases and J by 3 bases, with 17 bases between them. This CDR3 comprises 15 residues.

The V gene is TRBV14, the J gene TRBJ2-1; tentative D call: TRBD1 (6 bases). Between the trimmed V and J ends, which lost 6 bases and 8 bases, there was a span of 20 bases. The CDR3 is 15 amino acids. The germline V gene encodes CDR1 SGHDN and CDR2 FVKESK. This CDR3 reads CASSPQGIQGHEQFF. CDR3 sequence (DNA): TGTGCCAGCAGTCCCCAAGGGATACAGGGCCATGAGCAGTTCTTC.

The rearrangement links TRBV6-4 to TRBJ1-1; D is uncertain. This CDR3 comprises 13 residues. Trimming pared 6 bases from V and 1 base from J, leaving 9 bases between. Germline CDR1 reads MRHNA; CDR2 reads SNTAGT. The CDR3 loop is CASRRTENTEAFF. Here the CDR3 DNA reads TGTGCCAGCAGAAGGACCGAGAACACTGAAGCTTTCTTT.

This rearrangement joins TRBV7-2 to TRBJ2-7, with 13 bases fitting TRBD2. With V trimmed by 4 bases and J by 3 bases, 3 bases remained unmatched. The CDR3 loop spans 15 amino acids. In germline, CDR1 is SGHTA, CDR2 FQGNSA. The CDR3 here is CASSYRTSGSYEQYF. DNA for the CDR3: TGTGCCAGCAGCTACCGGACTAGCGGGAGCTACGAGCAGTACTTC.